A single sample is the source of the 32 T cell receptor beta chains below, sequenced in a study of shared clonotypes between healthy human individuals. Only in-frame clones appear in the TCRdb table, and some are missing; sequencing was by immunoSEQ multiplex PCR. The table lists some 89,000 clones, 65% to 70% of them singletons. Sample: memory CD8+ T cells sorted from blood. The sample's subset: CD45RO+ cells pooled with CCR7-negative TemRA cells. The receptors were sampled from a man aged 25-45 years in good health.

This sequence joins TRBV21-1 and TRBJ2-3; the table assigns TRBD1, which was not confirmed against the DNA. TRBV21-1 is described as a pseudogene. The CDR3 is made up of 14 amino acids. As DNA, the CDR3 is TGTGCCAGCAGCAAAGGTCTCCGGCCAGGTACGCAGTATTTT. This codes for CASSKGLRPGTQYF.

The rearrangement joins TRBV7-8 to TRBJ2-3, with D hard to call. The germline V and J ends were trimmed by 1 base and 1 base, with 6 bases remaining between them. This CDR3 is 14 amino acids long. Germline V gene lookup returns CDR1 SGHVS and CDR2 FQNEAQ. CDR3 nucleotide sequence: TGTGCCAGCAGCTTAGATCCCCGCACAGATACGCAGTATTTT. It specifies CASSLDPRTDTQYF.

This clone was detected many times. The chain is built from TRBV6-1 and TRBJ2-2; TRBD2 matches at 7 bases. Germline V lookup: CDR1 MNHNS, CDR2 SASEGT. V was clipped by 2 bases and J by 3 bases; unmatched bases: 3. This CDR3 is built from 15 residues. CDR3 DNA: TGTGCCAGCAGTGAAAGCGCGGGAGACACCGGGGAGCTGTTTTTT. Its translation: CASSESAGDTGELFF.

The V gene is TRBV7-2, the J gene TRBJ1-2; TRBD1 agrees at 11 bases. The CDR3 runs 16 residues. The V segment lost 5 bases and the J segment 7 bases; nucleotides outside the gene matches: 12. CDR1 SGHTA and CDR2 FQGNSA come from the germline V gene. CDR3: CASSKPGQGERRGYTF. Here the CDR3 DNA reads TGTGCCAGCAGCAAACCGGGACAGGGGGAGAGACGTGGCTACACCTTC.

In this sample, this clone turned up once. The chain couples TRBV19 to TRBJ2-7; 9 nucleotides agree with TRBD1. This CDR3 spans 15 amino acids. Per the germline V gene, CDR1 is LNHDA and CDR2 is SQIVND (reference sequence). The junction had 6 bases not matched to a gene; V was cut back by 3 bases and J by 3 bases. CDR3 amino acids: CASSIAGQGLYEQYF. Here the CDR3 DNA reads TGTGCCAGTAGTATTGCCGGACAGGGGCTCTACGAGCAGTACTTC. Filled out from reference TRBV19 and TRBJ2-7, the complete variable domain reads DGGITQSPKYLFRKEGQNVTLSCEQNLNHDAMYWYRQDPGQGLRLIYYSQIVNDFQKGDIAEGYSVSREKKESFPLTVTSAQKNPTAFYLCASSIAGQGLYEQYFGPGTRLTVT.

The chain is built from TRBV5-4 and TRBJ2-2, with no clear D. CDR3 length: 12 residues. Germline assignment: CDR1 SGHNT and CDR2 YYREEE (reference sequence). Trimming stripped 4 bases from V and 4 bases from J, with 5 bases between. For the CDR3, the DNA is TGTGCCAGCAGCCACTCCACCGGGGAGCTGTTTTTT. This codes for CASSHSTGELFF.

This chain joins TRBV28 and TRBJ1-5; D gene ambiguous. V shed 3 bases and J shed 5 bases, with 8 bases lying between them. The germline gives CDR1 MDHEN, CDR2 SYDVKM. The CDR3 totals 13 residues. The DNA of the CDR3 is TGTGCCAGCAGTTTCGGCGGCGATCAGCCCCAGCATTTT. It is translated as CASSFGGDQPQHF.

The chain uses TRBV7-9 and TRBJ1-1; possible D gene TRBD1, 6 bases. CDR1 is SEHNR, CDR2 FQNEAQ, per germline (reference sequence). The CDR3 totals 15 residues. V was clipped by 1 base and J by 4 bases, with 13 bases between them. The chain's CDR3 is CASSLGEGVSTEAFF. The CDR3 nucleotides are TGTGCCAGCAGCTTAGGAGAGGGGGTGAGCACTGAAGCTTTCTTT.

This clone was counted only a few times. A clone one base away is much larger, so this may be a read error. The rearrangement links TRBV28 to TRBJ2-7; D remains ambiguous. The V and J ends lost 5 bases and 3 bases respectively, with 5 bases between them. CDR1 and CDR2 from the germline V gene are MDHEN and SYDVKM. The CDR3 is 11 amino acids. CDR3 nucleotide sequence: TGTGCCAGCAGTGCGAACTACGAGCAGTACTTC. Its translation is CASSANYEQYF.

Concerning this clone itself: A far larger clone is only one base removed, so a read error is likely. This sample includes further DNA sequences coding for the same CDR3. The chain couples TRBV7-9 to TRBJ2-2, with 11 bases that match TRBD1. The CDR3 has 15 amino acids. Trimming at V came to 6 bases and at J to 6 bases, leaving 6 bases not matched to a gene. Looked up from germline, CDR1 is SEHNR and CDR2 is FQNEAQ (reference sequence). The CDR3 nucleotides are TGTGCCAGCAGTCCGGACAGGGGGCAAGCCGGGGAGCTGTTTTTT. It codes for CASSPDRGQAGELFF.

The J gene is TRBJ2-7, the V gene TRBV7-8; D remains ambiguous. Germline CDR1 SGHVS, CDR2 FQNEAQ. V was trimmed by 3 bases and J by 5 bases, leaving 23 bases between them. This CDR3 has 17 amino acids. CDR3 sequence: CASSFGSNNPFRNEQYF. In nucleotides, the CDR3 is TGTGCCAGCAGCTTTGGTTCGAATAACCCTTTTCGAAACGAGCAGTACTTC.

The rearrangement joins TRBV21-1 to TRBJ2-7; no DNA check was done on the table's D call, TRBD1. TRBV21-1 is classified as a pseudogene. CDR3 length: 17 amino acids. The CDR3 sequence is CASSKVVRRDRDYEQYF. The CDR3 DNA reads as TGTGCCAGCAGCAAAGTTGTGCGCCGGGACAGGGACTACGAGCAGTACTTC.

The rearrangement joins TRBV28 to TRBJ2-6; 9 nucleotides align to TRBD1. CDR1 and CDR2 from the germline V gene are MDHEN and SYDVKM. V shed 7 bases, J shed 0 bases, and the junction held 4 bases outside the gene matches. This CDR3 region has 16 residues. CDR3: CASIQGATSGANVLTF. The CDR3 coding sequence is TGTGCCAGCATACAGGGGGCTACCTCTGGGGCCAACGTCCTGACTTTC.

The chain employs TRBV16 and TRBJ2-6, with 12 bases fitting TRBD1. The CDR3 loop spans 19 amino acids. Germline CDR1 reads KGHSY; CDR2 reads FQNENV. J gave up 3 bases and V 3 bases, and 9 bases lay outside the gene matches. The CDR3 here is CASSHNGTGGSNGANVLTF. The CDR3, as DNA: TGTGCCAGCAGCCACAACGGGACAGGGGGCTCAAATGGGGCCAACGTCCTGACTTTC.

The sample holds a few counts of this clone. This chain connects TRBV21-1 to TRBJ1-5. TRBV21-1 is designated a pseudogene. The CDR3 consists of 16 residues. The CDR3 is CASSKALGRFNQPQHF. The CDR3 coding sequence is TGTGCCAGCAGCAAAGCGCTAGGTCGGTTCAATCAGCCCCAGCATTTT.

The CDR3 sequence is CASSWSQPADTQYF. The CDR3 DNA reads as TGCGCCAGCAGCTGGTCTCAGCCAGCAGATACGCAGTATTTT. The chain combines TRBV5-1 with TRBJ2-3; D not certain. Between the trimmed V and J ends, which lost 3 bases and 4 bases, there was a span of 12 bases. This CDR3 contains 14 residues. The germline CDR1 and CDR2 sequences are SGHRS and YFSETQ.

This sequence joins TRBV11-1 and TRBJ2-1; D is possibly TRBD2 (5 bases). Germline V gene data show CDR1 as SGHAT and CDR2 as FQDESV (reference sequence). Trimming pared 5 bases from V and 6 bases from J, leaving 11 bases between. This CDR3 comprises 13 residues. The CDR3 spells CASSLLAFNEQFF. The DNA for the CDR3 is TGTGCCAGCAGCCTTCTAGCCTTCAATGAGCAGTTCTTC.

The rearrangement uses TRBV28 and TRBJ2-1, with D uncertain. V lost 2 bases and J lost 5, with 19 bases in between. This CDR3 is built from 17 residues. Per the germline V gene, CDR1 is MDHEN and CDR2 is SYDVKM. The CDR3 here is CASSLAVRVSLNNEQFF. The CDR3 DNA follows: TGTGCCAGCAGTTTAGCCGTCCGCGTCTCCCTCAACAATGAGCAGTTCTTC.

V usage is TRBV2 and J usage is TRBJ2-1, with 9 bases that match TRBD2. The CDR3 runs to 14 residues. Germline V gives CDR1 SNHLY, CDR2 FYNNEI. After removal of 6 bases from V and 5 bases from J, the junction contained 5 bases not matched to a gene. The CDR3 DNA sequence: TGTGCCAGCAGCAAGACTAGCGGAAACAATGAGCAGTTCTTC. Translation: CASSKTSGNNEQFF.

The chain uses TRBV19 and TRBJ2-5, with D possibly being TRBD1 (5 bases). The CDR3 has 17 residues. The V gene lost 3 bases and the J gene lost 5 bases, with 22 bases spanning the gap. Germline CDR1 LNHDA, CDR2 SQIVND (reference sequence). CDR3 amino acids: CASSITWTDEPGETQYF. The CDR3 nucleotides are TGTGCCAGTAGTATTACCTGGACCGACGAACCAGGGGAGACCCAGTACTTC.

The chain joins TRBV10-3 to TRBJ2-1; TRBD2 matches 9 bases. Germline trimming cut 10 bases from V and 5 bases from J; bases unmatched to any gene: 9. Germline V gene data show CDR1 as ENHRY and CDR2 as SYGVKD. The CDR3 is 14 residues long. CDR3 DNA sequence: TGTGCCACCTCATTAGCGGGAGAACACAATGAGCAGTTCTTC. This sequence encodes CATSLAGEHNEQFF.

This clone was seen more than once but under ten times. The V gene is TRBV5-5, the J gene TRBJ2-2; D is perhaps TRBD2 (5 bases). CDR3 length: 16 amino acids. Per germline, CDR1 SGHKS and CDR2 YYEKEE (reference sequence). Trimming stripped 1 base from V and 2 bases from J, with 12 bases between. This CDR3 is CASSLISGVNTGELFF. The CDR3 DNA is TGTGCCAGCAGCTTGATTTCCGGGGTCAACACCGGGGAGCTGTTTTTT.

The chain joins TRBV15 to TRBJ2-5; TRBD2 matches 12 bases. The DNA end lines up better with TRBJ2-7; the J call may be wrong. Germline lookup yields CDR1 LNHNV and CDR2 YYDKDF (reference sequence). The CDR3 runs to 13 residues. The CDR3 here is CATLAGGSYEQYF. CDR3 DNA: TGTGCCACACTAGCGGGAGGCTCCTACGAGCAGTACTTC.

This clone was counted a single time. The chain joins TRBV25-1 to TRBJ1-1; 7 nucleotides align to TRBD1. In germline, CDR1 is MGHDK, CDR2 SYGVNS. The CDR3 totals 14 residues. The V gene end was trimmed by 3 bases and the J gene end by 5 bases; junction bases not matched to a gene: 6. The CDR3 region has the DNA TGTGCCAGCAGTGATAACAGGGGTCGGACTGAAGCTTTCTTT. It is translated as CASSDNRGRTEAFF. The whole variable domain, filled in from reference TRBV25-1 and TRBJ1-1, reads EADIYQTPRYLVIGTGKKITLECSQTMGHDKMYWYQQDPGMELHLIHYSYGVNSTEKGDLSSESTVSRIRTEHFPLTLESARPSHTSQYLCASSDNRGRTEAFFGQGTRLTVV.

The chain recombines TRBV19 with TRBJ2-2; 10 bases are a match to TRBD2. The CDR3 runs 18 residues. Germline V lookup: CDR1 LNHDA, CDR2 SQIVND (reference sequence). V dropped 5 bases and J dropped 5; count of bases not matched to a gene: 14. Written as DNA, the CDR3 is TGTGCCAGTAGTTCCCCCCGACTAGCGGGTAGGAGGACCGGGGAGCTGTTTTTT. This gives the protein CASSSPRLAGRRTGELFF.

This clone was counted a few times. The chain joins TRBV14 to TRBJ2-1; 7 nucleotides align to TRBD2. The germline gives CDR1 SGHDN, CDR2 FVKESK. V shed 2 bases, J shed 4 bases, and the junction held 2 bases outside the gene matches. CDR3 size: 14 residues. The CDR3, as DNA: TGTGCCAGCAGCCAAAGGGAGGGTTACAATGAGCAGTTCTTC. Translating it yields CASSQREGYNEQFF.

The chain couples TRBV6-5 to TRBJ2-7, with TRBD2 matching 7 bases. Germline CDR1 MNHEY, CDR2 SVGAGI. The CDR3 spans 15 residues. V dropped 0 bases and J dropped 1; count of bases not matched to a gene: 3. Written as DNA, the CDR3 is TGTGCCAGCAGTTACTCCGGCGGGGGTTCCTACGAGCAGTACTTC. As protein: CASSYSGGGSYEQYF.

The chain joins TRBV11-2 to TRBJ2-7, with D perhaps TRBD1 or TRBD2 (5 bases each). Trimming shortened V by 2 bases and J by 2 bases, and 19 bases separated the two germline ends. The V gene's germline CDR1 is SGHAT and CDR2 FQNNGV. CDR3 length equals 17 residues. CDR3 protein: CASSLPGLGPSPYEQYF. The CDR3 region has the DNA TGTGCCAGCAGCTTACCTGGCTTGGGACCCAGTCCCTACGAGCAGTACTTC. The whole variable domain, filled in from reference TRBV11-2 and TRBJ2-7, reads EAGVAQSPRYKIIEKRQSVAFWCNPISGHATLYWYQQILGQGPKLLIQFQNNGVVDDSQLPKDRFSAERLKGVDSTLKIQPAKLEDSAVYLCASSLPGLGPSPYEQYFGPGTRLTVT.

The J gene is TRBJ2-7, the V gene TRBV5-6; 7 bases map to TRBD2. Germline V lookup: CDR1 SGHDT, CDR2 YYEEEE. J was trimmed by 0 bases and V by 4 bases; bases with no gene match: 7. This CDR3 contains 15 residues. Here the CDR3 DNA reads TGTGCCAGCAGCCCGGGAGGTCTCCCCTCCTACGAGCAGTACTTC. Its protein is CASSPGGLPSYEQYF.

This clone appeared a single time. The chain couples TRBV7-8 to TRBJ2-1, with TRBD2 identical over 9 bases. Per germline, CDR1 SGHVS and CDR2 FQNEAQ. J was trimmed by 8 bases and V by 6 bases; bases with no gene match: 11. The CDR3 loop spans 15 amino acids. The CDR3 DNA reads TGTGCCAGCAGTCAGACCGGGACTAGCAGGGATGAGCAGTTCTTC. It encodes CASSQTGTSRDEQFF.

This clone appeared a single time. The chain uses TRBV6-1 and TRBJ1-4, with D possibly TRBD1 on 5 matching bases. CDR3 length: 11 residues. The germline gives CDR1 MNHNS, CDR2 SASEGT. The V gene lost 6 bases and the J gene lost 15 bases, with 14 bases spanning the gap. This CDR3 is CASSGGLYMFF. DNA of the CDR3: TGTGCCAGCAGCGGGGGACTTTACATGTTTTTT.

The CDR3 nucleotides read TGTGCCAGCAGTTACCACCCCAGGAGTTCTAACTATGGCTACACCTTC. The encoded protein is CASSYHPRSSNYGYTF. This chain uses TRBV6-5 with TRBJ1-2, with D hard to call. The CDR3 is made up of 16 amino acids. Trimming pared 2 bases from V and 0 bases from J, leaving 13 bases between. Germline lookup yields CDR1 MNHEY and CDR2 SVGAGI.